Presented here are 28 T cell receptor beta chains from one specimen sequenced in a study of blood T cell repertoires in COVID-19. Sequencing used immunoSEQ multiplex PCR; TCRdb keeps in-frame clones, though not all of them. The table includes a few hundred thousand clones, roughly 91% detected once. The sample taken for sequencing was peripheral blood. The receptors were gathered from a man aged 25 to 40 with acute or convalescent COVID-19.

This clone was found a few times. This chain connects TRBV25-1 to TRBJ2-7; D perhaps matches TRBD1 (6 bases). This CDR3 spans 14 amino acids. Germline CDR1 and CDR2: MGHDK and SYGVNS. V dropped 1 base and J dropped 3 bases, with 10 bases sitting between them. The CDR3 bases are TGTGCCAGCAGTGAATTAAGAGGGGGCTACGAGCAGTACTTC. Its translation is CASSELRGGYEQYF.

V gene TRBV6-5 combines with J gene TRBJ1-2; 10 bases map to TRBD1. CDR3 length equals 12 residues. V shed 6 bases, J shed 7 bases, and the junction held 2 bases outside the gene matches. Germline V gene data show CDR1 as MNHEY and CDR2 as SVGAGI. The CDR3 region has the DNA TGTGCCAGCAGGGGACAGGGGTTTGGCTACACCTTC. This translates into CASRGQGFGYTF.

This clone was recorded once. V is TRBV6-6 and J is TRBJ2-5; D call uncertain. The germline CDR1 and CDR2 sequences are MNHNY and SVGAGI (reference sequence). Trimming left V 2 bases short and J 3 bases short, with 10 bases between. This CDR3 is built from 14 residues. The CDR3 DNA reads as TGTGCCAGCAGTTACGGCCAACGTAAAGAGACCCAGTACTTC. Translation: CASSYGQRKETQYF.

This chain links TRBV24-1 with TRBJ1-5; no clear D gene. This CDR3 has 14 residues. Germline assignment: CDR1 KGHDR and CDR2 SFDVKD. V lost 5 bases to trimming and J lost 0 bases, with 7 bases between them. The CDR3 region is CATSAQYSNQPQHF. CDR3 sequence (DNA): TGTGCCACCAGTGCACAGTATAGCAATCAGCCCCAGCATTTT.

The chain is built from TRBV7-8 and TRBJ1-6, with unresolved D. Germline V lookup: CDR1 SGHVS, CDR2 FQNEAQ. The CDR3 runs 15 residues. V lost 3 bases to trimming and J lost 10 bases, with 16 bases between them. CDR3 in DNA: TGTGCCAGCAGCTTGCTTGGCTCGGGAGGCTCACCCCTCCACTTT. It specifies CASSLLGSGGSPLHF.

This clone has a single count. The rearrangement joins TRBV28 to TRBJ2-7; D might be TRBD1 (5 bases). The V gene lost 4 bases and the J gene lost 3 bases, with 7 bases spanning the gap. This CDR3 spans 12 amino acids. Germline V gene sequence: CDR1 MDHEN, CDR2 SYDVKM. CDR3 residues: CASSYDSYEQYF. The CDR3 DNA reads TGTGCCAGCAGTTATGACAGCTACGAGCAGTACTTC.

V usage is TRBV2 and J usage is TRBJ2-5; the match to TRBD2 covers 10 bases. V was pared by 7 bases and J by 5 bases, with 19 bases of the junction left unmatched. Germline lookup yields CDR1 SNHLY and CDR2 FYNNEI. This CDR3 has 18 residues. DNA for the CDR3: TGTGCCAGCATAAGGCGGCCGTGGACTAGCGGACCCTCTGAGACCCAGTACTTC. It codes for CASIRRPWTSGPSETQYF. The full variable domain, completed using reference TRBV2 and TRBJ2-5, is EPEVTQTPSHQVTQMGQEVILRCVPISNHLYFYWYRQILGQKVEFLVSFYNNEISEKSEIFDDQFSVERPDGSNFTLKIRSTKLEDSAMYFCASIRRPWTSGPSETQYFGPGTRLLVL.

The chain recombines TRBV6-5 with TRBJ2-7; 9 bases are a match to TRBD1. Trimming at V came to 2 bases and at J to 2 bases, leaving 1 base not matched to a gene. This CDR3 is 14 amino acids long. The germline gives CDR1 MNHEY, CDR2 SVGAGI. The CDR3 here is CASSYGTGTYEQYF. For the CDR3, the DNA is TGTGCCAGCAGTTACGGGACAGGGACCTACGAGCAGTACTTC.

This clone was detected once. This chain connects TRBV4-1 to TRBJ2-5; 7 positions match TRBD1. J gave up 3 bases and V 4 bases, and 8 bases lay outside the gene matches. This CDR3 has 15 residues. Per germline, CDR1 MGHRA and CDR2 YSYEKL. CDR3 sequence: CASSLLDRRKETQYF. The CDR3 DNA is TGCGCCAGCAGCCTCCTGGACAGGAGAAAAGAGACCCAGTACTTC.

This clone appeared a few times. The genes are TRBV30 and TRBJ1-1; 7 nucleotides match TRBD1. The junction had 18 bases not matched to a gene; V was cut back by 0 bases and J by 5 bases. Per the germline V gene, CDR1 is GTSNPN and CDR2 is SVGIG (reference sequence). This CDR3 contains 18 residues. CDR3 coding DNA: TGTGCCTGGAGTGTATTTCACGAAGAGAGGGGGCCCCGGACTGAAGCTTTCTTT. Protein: CAWSVFHEERGPRTEAFF.

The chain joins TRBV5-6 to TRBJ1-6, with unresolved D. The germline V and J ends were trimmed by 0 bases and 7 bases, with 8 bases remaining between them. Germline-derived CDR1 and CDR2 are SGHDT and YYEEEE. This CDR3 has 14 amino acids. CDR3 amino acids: CASSLGSLNSPLHF. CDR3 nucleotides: TGTGCCAGCAGCTTGGGCAGTTTAAATTCACCCCTCCACTTT. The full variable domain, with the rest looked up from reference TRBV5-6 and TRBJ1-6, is DAGVTQSPTHLIKTRGQQVTLRCSPKSGHDTVSWYQQALGQGPQFIFQYYEEEERQRGNFPDRFSGHQFPNYSSELNVNALLLGDSALYLCASSLGSLNSPLHFGNGTRLTVT.

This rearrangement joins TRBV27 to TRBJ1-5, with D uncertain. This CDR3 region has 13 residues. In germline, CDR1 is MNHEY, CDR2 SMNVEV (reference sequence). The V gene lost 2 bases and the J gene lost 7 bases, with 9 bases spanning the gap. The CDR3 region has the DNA TGTGCCAGCAGTTTAACGTACAACCAGCCCCAGCATTTT. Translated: CASSLTYNQPQHF.

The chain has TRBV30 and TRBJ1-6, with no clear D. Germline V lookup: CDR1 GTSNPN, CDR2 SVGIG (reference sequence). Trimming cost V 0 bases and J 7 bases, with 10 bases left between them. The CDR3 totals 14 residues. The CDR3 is CAWSVRRINSPLHF. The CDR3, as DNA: TGTGCCTGGAGTGTCCGGCGGATAAATTCACCCCTCCACTTT.

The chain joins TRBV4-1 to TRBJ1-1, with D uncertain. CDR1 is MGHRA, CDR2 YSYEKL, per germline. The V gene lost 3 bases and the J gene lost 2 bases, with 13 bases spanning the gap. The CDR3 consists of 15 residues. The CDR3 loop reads CASSQSLTLNTEAFF. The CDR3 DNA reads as TGCGCCAGCAGCCAGTCCCTGACACTTAACACTGAAGCTTTCTTT.

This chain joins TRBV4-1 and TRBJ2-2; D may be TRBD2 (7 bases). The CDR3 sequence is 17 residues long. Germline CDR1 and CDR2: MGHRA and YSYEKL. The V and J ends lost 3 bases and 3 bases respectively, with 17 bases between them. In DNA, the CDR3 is TGCGCCAGCAGCCACCGCGTCGGGGGGCAGGACACCGGGGAGCTGTTTTTT. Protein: CASSHRVGGQDTGELFF.

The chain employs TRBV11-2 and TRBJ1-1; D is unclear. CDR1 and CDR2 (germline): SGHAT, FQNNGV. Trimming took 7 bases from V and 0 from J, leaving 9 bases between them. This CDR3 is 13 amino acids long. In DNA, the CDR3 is TGTGCCAGCAACCCTATCATGAACACTGAAGCTTTCTTT. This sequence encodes CASNPIMNTEAFF.

CDR3 sequence: CASSGLAGATNTGELFF. The CDR3, as DNA: TGTGCCAGCAGCGGACTAGCGGGAGCCACGAACACCGGGGAGCTGTTTTTT. V gene TRBV27 combines with J gene TRBJ2-2; 13 nucleotides align to TRBD2. Germline V lookup: CDR1 MNHEY, CDR2 SMNVEV (reference sequence). V dropped 6 bases and J dropped 0; count of bases not matched to a gene: 4. CDR3 size: 17 residues.

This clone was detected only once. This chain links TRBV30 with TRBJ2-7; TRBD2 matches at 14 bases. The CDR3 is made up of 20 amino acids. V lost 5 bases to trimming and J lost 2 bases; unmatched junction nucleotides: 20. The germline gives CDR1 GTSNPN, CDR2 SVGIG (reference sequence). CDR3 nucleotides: TGTGCCTGGGGGAAGATTGTTTGGACTAGCGGGAGGTGGGGGACCTACGAGCAGTACTTC. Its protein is CAWGKIVWTSGRWGTYEQYF. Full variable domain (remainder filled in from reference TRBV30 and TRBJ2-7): SQTIHQWPATLVQPVGSPLSLECTVEGTSNPNLYWYRQAAGRGLQLLFYSVGIGQISSEVPQNLSASRPQDRQFILSSKKLLLSDSGFYLCAWGKIVWTSGRWGTYEQYFGPGTRLTVT.

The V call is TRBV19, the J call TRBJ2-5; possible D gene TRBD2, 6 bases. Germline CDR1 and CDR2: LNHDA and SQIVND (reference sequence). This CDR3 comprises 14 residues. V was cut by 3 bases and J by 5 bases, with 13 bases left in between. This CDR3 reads CASSIFPGGETQYF. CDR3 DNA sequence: TGTGCCAGTAGTATCTTCCCTGGAGGGGAGACCCAGTACTTC.

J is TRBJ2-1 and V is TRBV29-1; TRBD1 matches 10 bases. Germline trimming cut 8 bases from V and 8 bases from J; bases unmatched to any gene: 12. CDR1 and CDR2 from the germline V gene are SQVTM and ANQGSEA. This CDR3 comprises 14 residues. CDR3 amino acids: CSPRIRDRGDEQFF. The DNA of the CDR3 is TGCAGCCCTCGAATCCGGGACAGGGGTGATGAGCAGTTCTTC.

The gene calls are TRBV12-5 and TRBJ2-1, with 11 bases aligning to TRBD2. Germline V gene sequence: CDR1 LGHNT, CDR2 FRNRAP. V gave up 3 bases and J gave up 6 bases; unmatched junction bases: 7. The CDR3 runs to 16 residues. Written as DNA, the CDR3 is TGTGCTAGTGGTTTTACTAGCGGGAGAATGGGCAATGAGCAGTTCTTC. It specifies CASGFTSGRMGNEQFF.

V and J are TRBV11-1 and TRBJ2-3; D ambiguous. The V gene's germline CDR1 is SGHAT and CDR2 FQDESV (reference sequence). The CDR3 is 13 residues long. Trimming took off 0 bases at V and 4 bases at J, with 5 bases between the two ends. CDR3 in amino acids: CASSLASPDTQYF. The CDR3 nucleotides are TGTGCCAGCAGCTTAGCGAGCCCAGATACGCAGTATTTT.

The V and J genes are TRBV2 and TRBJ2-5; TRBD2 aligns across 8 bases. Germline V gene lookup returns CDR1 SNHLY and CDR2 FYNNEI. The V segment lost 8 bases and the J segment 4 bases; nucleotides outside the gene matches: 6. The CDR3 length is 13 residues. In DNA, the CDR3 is TGTGCCAGCTTCGGGGGGGGCCGAGAGACCCAGTACTTC. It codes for CASFGGGRETQYF.

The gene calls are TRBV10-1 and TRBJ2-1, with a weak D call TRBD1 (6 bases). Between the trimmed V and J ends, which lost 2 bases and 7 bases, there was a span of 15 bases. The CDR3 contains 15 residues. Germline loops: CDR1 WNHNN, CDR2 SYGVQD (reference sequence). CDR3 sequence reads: CASSEDRRVLNEQFF. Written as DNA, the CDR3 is TGCGCCAGCAGTGAGGACAGGAGAGTGTTAAATGAGCAGTTCTTC.

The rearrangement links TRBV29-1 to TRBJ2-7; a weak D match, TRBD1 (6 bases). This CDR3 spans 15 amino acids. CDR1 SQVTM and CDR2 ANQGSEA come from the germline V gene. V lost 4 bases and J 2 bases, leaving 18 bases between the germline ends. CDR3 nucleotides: TGCAGCGTTGGAGCCAGGGGCCAAGGGCCCTACGAGCAGTACTTC. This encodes CSVGARGQGPYEQYF.

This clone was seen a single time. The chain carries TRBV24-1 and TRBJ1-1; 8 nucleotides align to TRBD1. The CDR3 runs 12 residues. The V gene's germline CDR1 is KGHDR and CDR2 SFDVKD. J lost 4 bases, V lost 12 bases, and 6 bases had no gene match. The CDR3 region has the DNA TGTGCCGTAACAGGGGGAGGCACTGAAGCTTTCTTT. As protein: CAVTGGGTEAFF.

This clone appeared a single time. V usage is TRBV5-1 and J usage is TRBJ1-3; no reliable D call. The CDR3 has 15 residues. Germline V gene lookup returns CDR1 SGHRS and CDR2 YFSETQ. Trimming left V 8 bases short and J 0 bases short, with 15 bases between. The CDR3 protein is CASTLGGVSGNTIYF. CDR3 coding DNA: TGCGCCAGTACCCTCGGCGGGGTCTCTGGAAACACCATATATTTT.

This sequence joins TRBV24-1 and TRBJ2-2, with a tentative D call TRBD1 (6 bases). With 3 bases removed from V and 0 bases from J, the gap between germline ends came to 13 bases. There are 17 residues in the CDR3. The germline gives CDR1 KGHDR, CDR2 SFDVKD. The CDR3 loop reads CATSDGHRAPNTGELFF. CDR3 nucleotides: TGTGCCACCAGTGATGGGCACAGGGCCCCGAACACCGGGGAGCTGTTTTTT.